The 24 T cell receptor beta chains reported below all come from one sample, sequenced in a study of T cells after posttransplantation cyclophosphamide. Clones were read by immunoSEQ multiplex PCR, and TCRdb kept only the in-frame ones, dropping some. The sample yields 38,000 or so clones, without any singletons. Specimen: PBMCs. These receptors all come from a man aged 45 to 65 in good health, CMV-negative, and a related stem cell transplant donor.

In this sample, this clone turned up many times. The chain has TRBV4-1 and TRBJ2-1, with 10 bases fitting TRBD2. This CDR3 contains 16 residues. With 1 base clipped from V and 15 bases from J, the junction kept 15 bases outside the gene matches. The germline V gene encodes CDR1 MGHRA and CDR2 YSYEKL. CDR3 amino acids: CASSQGMGLAGVLSFF. In DNA, the CDR3 is TGCGCCAGCAGCCAAGGGATGGGGCTAGCGGGAGTTTTATCGTTCTTC.

This clone has just a few counts. DNA for the CDR3: TGTGCCAGCAGTTTTGGCAGAAGTAATTCACCCCTCCACTTT. This encodes CASSFGRSNSPLHF. The rearrangement uses TRBV27 and TRBJ1-6; no firm D call. Germline CDR1 MNHEY, CDR2 SMNVEV (reference sequence). V lost 3 bases, J lost 6 bases, and 9 bases lay in between. The CDR3 totals 14 residues.

There are many counts of this clone. The CDR3 coding sequence is TGTGCCATCAGTGAGTCTCTTAGAGGAGGGAACTATGGCTACACCTTC. It encodes CAISESLRGGNYGYTF. This chain uses TRBV10-3 with TRBJ1-2, with unresolved D. This CDR3 has 16 residues. Germline V CDR1 and CDR2: ENHRY, SYGVKD. V was cut by 0 bases and J by 2 bases, with 13 bases left in between.

The rearrangement uses TRBV2 and TRBJ1-2, with 7 bases matching TRBD1. V was pared by 6 bases and J by 4 bases, with 11 bases of the junction left unmatched. The CDR3 runs 15 residues. Germline CDR1 is SNHLY and CDR2 is FYNNEI. The CDR3 nucleotides are TGTGCCAGCAGGGCACCGCGGGACAGACCCTATGGCTACACCTTC. This translates into CASRAPRDRPYGYTF.

This clone was detected ten times or more. The V and J genes are TRBV4-1 and TRBJ2-7; TRBD1 might be the D (6 bases). Germline-derived CDR1 and CDR2 are MGHRA and YSYEKL. The CDR3 has 15 amino acids. The ends were cut back, 4 bases at V and 0 bases at J, with 13 bases in the middle. CDR3 region: CASSPSTGRSYEQYF. DNA of the CDR3: TGCGCCAGCAGCCCGTCGACAGGCCGCTCCTACGAGCAGTACTTC.

This clone occurred many times. The chain employs TRBV4-2 and TRBJ2-7, with TRBD2 matching 13 bases. The trim removed 4 bases at V and 6 bases at J, leaving 15 bases unmatched. CDR1 LGHNA and CDR2 YNFKEQ come from the germline V gene. The CDR3 loop spans 18 amino acids. CDR3 DNA sequence: TGTGCCAGCAGCCTTGGGACTAGCGGGACTCTAGACTACGGCGAGCAGTACTTC. It is translated as CASSLGTSGTLDYGEQYF.

The sample holds many counts of this clone. CDR3 DNA sequence: TGTGCCAGCAGCTTGAGTACAGCAACTAATGAAAAACTGTTTTTT. It is translated as CASSLSTATNEKLFF. The J gene is TRBJ1-4, the V gene TRBV5-4; D is unclear. The CDR3 is made up of 15 amino acids. V gave up 1 base and J gave up 0 bases, with 7 bases separating them. CDR1 and CDR2 (germline): SGHNT, YYREEE (reference sequence). Filled out from reference TRBV5-4 and TRBJ1-4, the complete variable domain reads ETGVTQSPTHLIKTRGQQVTLRCSSQSGHNTVSWYQQALGQGPQFIFQYYREEENGRGNFPPRFSGLQFPNYSSELNVNALELDDSALYLCASSLSTATNEKLFFGSGTQLSVL.

This clone was found many times. The J gene is TRBJ1-4, the V gene TRBV7-9, with D uncertain. Trimming cost V 5 bases and J 0 bases, with 7 bases left between them. Germline-derived CDR1 and CDR2 are SEHNR and FQNEAQ (reference sequence). The CDR3 length is 14 residues. The CDR3 DNA is TGTGCCAGCAGCCCCGGGGCAACTAATGAAAAACTGTTTTTT. This translates into CASSPGATNEKLFF.

This clone was detected ten times or more. The chain recombines TRBV2 with TRBJ2-5; D not resolved. V lost 4 bases to trimming and J lost 4 bases, with 10 bases between them. This CDR3 has 13 residues. CDR1 and CDR2 from the germline V gene are SNHLY and FYNNEI. The CDR3: CASSASLRETQYF. The CDR3 DNA reads as TGTGCCAGCAGTGCATCACTACGAGAGACCCAGTACTTC.

This clone was found many times. J is TRBJ1-3 and V is TRBV4-2; 7 bases are a match to TRBD1. The trim removed 0 bases at V and 4 bases at J, leaving 9 bases unmatched. Germline V gene sequence: CDR1 LGHNA, CDR2 YNFKEQ. This CDR3 comprises 17 residues. The CDR3 loop is CASSQDFGQGVGNTIYF. The CDR3 coding sequence is TGTGCCAGCAGCCAAGATTTTGGGCAGGGGGTCGGAAACACCATATATTTT.

This clone is labeled as medium-sized (0.01 to 0.1%). This chain joins TRBV4-3 and TRBJ1-2; D gene uncertain. The CDR3 totals 15 residues. V dropped 0 bases and J dropped 4 bases, with 12 bases sitting between them. Germline CDR1 and CDR2: LGHNA and YSLEER. In DNA, the CDR3 is TGCGCCAGCAGCCAAGATAGGACCCGGGGCTATGGCTACACCTTC. This sequence encodes CASSQDRTRGYGYTF.

The rearrangement links TRBV7-2 to TRBJ2-1; 8 nucleotides agree with TRBD1. This CDR3 spans 15 amino acids. Looked up from germline, CDR1 is SGHTA and CDR2 is FQGNSA. The junction had 11 bases not matched to a gene; V was cut back by 5 bases and J by 8 bases. The CDR3 bases are TGTGCCAGCAGCCTGGGGGTACAGGGGGGCTATGAGCAGTTCTTC. This encodes CASSLGVQGGYEQFF. The entire variable domain, with the rest obtained from reference TRBV7-2 and TRBJ2-1, is as follows: GAGVSQSPSNKVTEKGKDVELRCDPISGHTALYWYRQSLGQGLEFLIYFQGNSAPDKSGLPSDRFSAERTGGSVSTLTIQRTQQEDSAVYLCASSLGVQGGYEQFFGPGTRLTVL.

This clone was counted ten times or more. The chain uses TRBV7-2 and TRBJ2-1; no clear D. The CDR3 runs to 16 residues. V was shortened by 0 bases and J by 2 bases, with 11 bases between the two germline ends. The germline V gene has CDR1 SGHTA and CDR2 FQGNSA. The CDR3 DNA sequence: TGTGCCAGCAGCTTAGCCCCGAGTTTAACCTACAATGAGCAGTTCTTC. Translated, it gives CASSLAPSLTYNEQFF.

V usage is TRBV12-5 and J usage is TRBJ1-6, with D perhaps matching TRBD1 (5 bases). Trimming removed 5 bases at V and 12 bases at J, with 14 bases between. The CDR3 contains 13 residues. Per germline, CDR1 LGHNT and CDR2 FRNRAP. The CDR3 sequence is CASGVDPGLPLHF. The DNA of the CDR3 is TGTGCTAGTGGTGTTGACCCAGGGTTACCCCTCCACTTT.

This clone was seen ten or more times. The CDR3 nucleotides are TGTGCCAGCAGCGCCTGGACTAGCGGGGGGCCCATTACCTACGAGCAGTACTTC. Translated, it gives CASSAWTSGGPITYEQYF. This chain joins TRBV7-6 and TRBJ2-7; TRBD2 matches 14 bases. Germline CDR1 reads SGHVS; CDR2 reads FNYEAQ. The CDR3 covers 18 residues. J was trimmed by 2 bases and V by 5 bases; bases with no gene match: 11.

This clone was observed a few times. The chain has TRBV5-4 and TRBJ2-1, with 7 nucleotides matching TRBD2. The junction had 7 bases not matched to a gene; V was cut back by 4 bases and J by 0 bases. Germline values: CDR1 SGHNT, CDR2 YYREEE (reference sequence). The CDR3 loop spans 16 amino acids. CDR3 sequence (DNA): TGTGCCAGCAGCCGTGGGGGGGTCAGCTCCTACAATGAGCAGTTCTTC. Translating it yields CASSRGGVSSYNEQFF.

This clone was seen repeatedly, ten times or more. The chain carries TRBV27 and TRBJ1-1, with TRBD1 matching over 8 bases. The V gene end was trimmed by 4 bases and the J gene end by 3 bases; junction bases not matched to a gene: 4. The CDR3 length is 14 residues. CDR1 MNHEY and CDR2 SMNVEV come from the germline V gene (reference sequence). The CDR3 loop reads CASSSYRGDTEAFF. CDR3 coding DNA: TGTGCCAGCAGTTCCTACAGGGGGGACACTGAAGCTTTCTTT.

This clone was picked up a small number of times. The V call is TRBV9, the J call TRBJ2-3, with 9 bases that match TRBD2. This CDR3 has 15 residues. The V gene's germline CDR1 is SGDLS and CDR2 YYNGEE. J was trimmed by 1 base and V by 0 bases; bases with no gene match: 0. In nucleotides, the CDR3 is TGTGCCAGCAGCGTAGCTAGCGGGGGCACAGATACGCAGTATTTT. The encoded protein is CASSVASGGTDTQYF. Full variable domain (rest looked up from reference TRBV9 and TRBJ2-3): DSGVTQTPKHLITATGQRVTLRCSPRSGDLSVYWYQQSLDQGLQFLIQYYNGEERAKGNILERFSAQQFPDLHSELNLSSLELGDSALYFCASSVASGGTDTQYFGPGTRLTVL.

The sample holds many counts of this clone. This chain links TRBV18 with TRBJ2-5; D is perhaps TRBD1 (5 bases). The ends were cut back, 0 bases at V and 4 bases at J, with 12 bases in the middle. The CDR3 is made up of 15 amino acids. CDR1 and CDR2 from the germline V gene are KGHSH and LQKENI. The CDR3 region is CASSPPSGFGETQYF. DNA for the CDR3: TGTGCCAGCTCACCACCGTCAGGGTTTGGAGAGACCCAGTACTTC.

This clone was counted many times. J is TRBJ2-1 and V is TRBV27; 13 bases fit TRBD2. V lost 2 bases to trimming and J lost 8 bases; unmatched junction nucleotides: 3. Per germline, CDR1 MNHEY and CDR2 SMNVEV (reference sequence). CDR3 length: 15 amino acids. CDR3 coding DNA: TGTGCCAGCAGTTTAGGGACTAGCGGGATGTATGAGCAGTTCTTC. Encoded protein: CASSLGTSGMYEQFF.

Many counts were recorded for this clone. V is TRBV27 and J is TRBJ1-1; D ambiguous. Germline CDR1 and CDR2: MNHEY and SMNVEV (reference sequence). V dropped 5 bases and J dropped 1 base, with 11 bases sitting between them. The CDR3 is 14 amino acids. The CDR3 DNA reads TGTGCCAGCAGTCCGTGGGAGAAGAACACTGAAGCTTTCTTT. Translating it yields CASSPWEKNTEAFF.

This clone came up a few times. This chain uses TRBV6-4 with TRBJ1-6, with D perhaps matching TRBD1 (6 bases). Trimming took off 6 bases at V and 10 bases at J, with 13 bases between the two ends. CDR3 size: 13 residues. Germline V gene data show CDR1 as MRHNA and CDR2 as SNTAGT. The CDR3 DNA sequence: TGTGCCAGCAGACAGGGTAGAGAATCACCCCTCCACTTT. It encodes CASRQGRESPLHF.

This clone has ten or more counts. The chain carries TRBV10-2 and TRBJ1-1; a possible D gene is TRBD1 (5 bases). The V end was cut by 1 base, the J end by 7 bases, with 16 bases between. This CDR3 is 15 amino acids long. CDR1 is WSHSY, CDR2 SAAADI, per germline. The CDR3, as DNA: TGCGCCAGCAGTGAGTTCCCCCCACAGGAGATTGAAGCTTTCTTT. Its protein product is CASSEFPPQEIEAFF.

There are many counts of this clone. The rearrangement links TRBV6-6 to TRBJ1-2; 7 positions match TRBD1. The V gene's germline CDR1 is MNHNY and CDR2 SVGAGI (reference sequence). This CDR3 has 16 residues. V lost 2 bases, J lost 5 bases, and 11 bases stayed unmatched. The CDR3 sequence is CASSYPAGTAEYGYTF. DNA for the CDR3: TGTGCCAGCAGTTACCCAGCCGGGACAGCCGAATATGGCTACACCTTC.